This TCR beta chain was captured in a study of T-cell reconstitution after alpha-beta-depleted transplantation in children. Germline CDR1 reads LNHDA; CDR2 reads SQIVND (reference sequence). This CDR3 has 15 residues. After removal of 5 bases from V and 4 bases from J, the junction contained 7 bases not matched to a gene. The library targeted TCRbeta and was prepared with unique molecular identifiers. TCRdb re-derived calls from the PCR reads in MiXCR, one entry per CDR3 protein. Counted here are approximately 1,000,000 distinct CDR3 sequences, under 30% occurring once; the ten biggest clones make up roughly 30%. This clonotype was picked up many times.

This chain uses TRBV19 with TRBJ2-5; the match to TRBD2 covers 10 bases. This clonotype was obtained from a boy under three years old who had a stem cell transplant for SCID, so the T cells may come from the graft donor. Sequenced here: PBMCs, mostly from graft donor cells, sampled 360 days after TCRalphabeta/CD19-depleted stem cell transplant. The CDR3 nucleotides read TGTGCCAGTAGTCCGTTAGCGGGGGGCGGAGAGACCCAGTACTTC. The encoded protein is CASSPLAGGGETQYF.